Each of the 32 T cell receptor beta chains below was sequenced from the same sample in a study of T cell responses to AZD1222 COVID-19 vaccine. Clones were sequenced by immunoSEQ multiplex PCR, and TCRdb holds only the in-frame ones, with some missing. The data hold 150,000 to 200,000 clones, with about 93% observed a single time. The material was peripheral blood, obtained on day 0 of AZD1222 vaccination. The receptors derive from an adult in good health.

This sequence joins TRBV29-1 and TRBJ1-3, with D maybe TRBD1 (6 bases). This CDR3 has 14 residues. Germline V gene lookup returns CDR1 SQVTM and CDR2 ANQGSEA. V shed 5 bases and J shed 2 bases, with 13 bases lying between them. The CDR3 loop is CSVTTGTAGNTIYF. CDR3 DNA sequence: TGCAGCGTTACAACAGGGACTGCTGGAAACACCATATATTTT.

V gene TRBV6-5 combines with J gene TRBJ1-5; maybe TRBD1 (6 bases). Germline CDR1 MNHEY, CDR2 SVGAGI. CDR3 length equals 14 residues. Trimming removed 6 bases at V and 8 bases at J, with 17 bases between. The CDR3 loop reads CASRALRGSEPQHF. CDR3 nucleotides: TGTGCCAGCAGAGCTCTTAGGGGGTCCGAGCCCCAGCATTTT.

This chain's CDR3 is CASSTGGLMHTGELFF. The CDR3 DNA sequence: TGTGCCAGTAGTACTGGGGGCTTAATGCACACCGGGGAGCTGTTTTTT. This chain links TRBV19 with TRBJ2-2; D possibly corresponds to TRBD1 (6 bases). Germline V gene lookup returns CDR1 LNHDA and CDR2 SQIVND (reference sequence). The CDR3 has 16 amino acids. Trimming took 4 bases from V and 3 from J, leaving 15 bases between them.

V usage is TRBV29-1 and J usage is TRBJ1-2, with 7 bases identical to TRBD1. The junction had 8 bases not matched to a gene; V was cut back by 6 bases and J by 4 bases. The CDR3 consists of 13 residues. Germline CDR1 reads SQVTM; CDR2 reads ANQGSEA. The CDR3 DNA reads TGCAGCGTCTATAGGGGGCCCCGCTATGGCTACACCTTC. Amino acid sequence: CSVYRGPRYGYTF. Looking up the rest from reference TRBV29-1 and TRBJ1-2 gives the full variable domain: SAVISQKPSRDICQRGTSLTIQCQVDSQVTMMFWYRQQPGQSLTLIATANQGSEATYESGFVIDKFPISRPNLTFSTLTVSNMSPEDSSIYLCSVYRGPRYGYTFGSGTRLTVV.

CDR3 bases: TGTGCCAGCAGTCTGGACAGGGAGGAGAGCGGGGAGCTGTTTTTT. This codes for CASSLDREESGELFF. This chain connects TRBV27 to TRBJ2-2; the match to TRBD1 covers 8 bases. The CDR3 contains 15 residues. Germline V gives CDR1 MNHEY, CDR2 SMNVEV (reference sequence). V shed 5 bases, J shed 7 bases, and the junction held 9 bases outside the gene matches.

The count of this clone is one. The J gene is TRBJ1-4, the V gene TRBV7-2; 7 nucleotides align to TRBD1. Trimming took 8 bases from V and 10 from J; bases not matched to a gene: 13. The CDR3 contains 14 residues. The V gene's germline CDR1 is SGHTA and CDR2 FQGNSA. CDR3 region: CASGTFERDRKLFF. CDR3 nucleotide sequence: TGTGCCAGCGGTACTTTCGAGAGGGACAGAAAACTGTTTTTT.

The V call is TRBV10-3, the J call TRBJ1-2, with D perhaps matching TRBD1 (5 bases). CDR1 and CDR2 (germline): ENHRY, SYGVKD. This CDR3 spans 15 amino acids. Trimming stripped 7 bases from V and 4 bases from J, with 19 bases between. In DNA form, the CDR3 reads TGTGCCATCACCAAGGCCGGGGCAGAACGCTATGGCTACACCTTC. This translates into CAITKAGAERYGYTF.

The chain has TRBV9 and TRBJ2-3; TRBD2 might be the D (5 bases). Between the trimmed V and J ends, which lost 0 bases and 1 base, there was a span of 12 bases. The CDR3 length is 16 residues. The germline CDR1 and CDR2 sequences are SGDLS and YYNGEE. The CDR3 is CASSVGPTRGTDTQYF. The CDR3 DNA reads TGTGCCAGCAGCGTAGGGCCTACTAGGGGCACAGATACGCAGTATTTT.

The genes are TRBV12-5 and TRBJ2-1; 14 nucleotides match TRBD2. Germline assignment: CDR1 LGHNT and CDR2 FRNRAP. The CDR3 runs to 19 residues. The trim removed 6 bases at V and 8 bases at J, leaving 18 bases unmatched. CDR3 loop: CASGFESKGTSGSRDEQFF. DNA of the CDR3: TGTGCTAGTGGCTTCGAGAGCAAAGGGACTAGCGGGAGTAGGGATGAGCAGTTCTTC.

The J gene is TRBJ1-1, the V gene TRBV27; unclear D gene. CDR3 size: 17 residues. V was clipped by 5 bases and J by 4 bases, with 23 bases between them. The germline gives CDR1 MNHEY, CDR2 SMNVEV (reference sequence). CDR3 region: CASSQSQERLSGTEAFF. The CDR3 DNA reads TGTGCCAGCAGTCAGAGCCAGGAAAGGCTCAGCGGCACTGAAGCTTTCTTT.

The J gene is TRBJ2-7, the V gene TRBV20-1; D unresolved. Looked up from germline, CDR1 is DFQATT and CDR2 is SNEGSKA (reference sequence). There are 15 residues in the CDR3. V lost 3 bases and J lost 3, with 18 bases in between. The chain's CDR3 is CSASSHSGRVYEQYF. The CDR3 DNA reads as TGCAGTGCTAGTAGCCACTCCGGACGAGTCTACGAGCAGTACTTC.

The DNA for the CDR3 is TGTGCCAGCAGCTTAGATAGAGATACGCAGTATTTT. Protein sequence: CASSLDRDTQYF. V gene TRBV11-3 combines with J gene TRBJ2-3, with D unclear. Between the trimmed V and J ends, which lost 0 bases and 5 bases, there was a span of 3 bases. CDR1 SGHNT and CDR2 YENEEA come from the germline V gene. The CDR3 loop spans 12 amino acids.

V is TRBV18 and J is TRBJ2-2, with D perhaps TRBD2 (5 bases). V was shortened by 3 bases and J by 3 bases, with 11 bases between the two germline ends. Germline CDR1 reads KGHSH; CDR2 reads LQKENI. CDR3 length: 15 residues. As DNA, the CDR3 is TGTGCCAGCTCACCGAGCGGAGATCACACCGGGGAGCTGTTTTTT. Residues: CASSPSGDHTGELFF.

CDR3 protein: CASRGYLPNTGFYGYTF. In DNA, the CDR3 is TGTGCCAGCAGAGGGTATCTTCCGAACACAGGATTCTATGGCTACACCTTC. The chain is built from TRBV2 and TRBJ1-2; perhaps TRBD1 as D (5 bases). The CDR3 spans 17 residues. Germline V lookup: CDR1 SNHLY, CDR2 FYNNEI. The V and J ends lost 6 bases and 4 bases respectively, with 24 bases between them.

This rearrangement joins TRBV5-1 to TRBJ2-1, with 11 positions matching TRBD2. The V segment lost 5 bases and the J segment 5 bases; nucleotides outside the gene matches: 6. In germline, CDR1 is SGHRS, CDR2 YFSETQ. The CDR3 has 15 amino acids. The CDR3 sequence is CASRRIAGGHNEQFF. The CDR3 bases are TGCGCCAGCAGACGGATAGCGGGAGGGCACAATGAGCAGTTCTTC.

The chain has TRBV12-5 and TRBJ1-1; D is uncertain. Trimming removed 2 bases at V and 0 bases at J, with 4 bases between. CDR3 length equals 13 residues. Per the germline V gene, CDR1 is LGHNT and CDR2 is FRNRAP. CDR3 amino acids: CASGLSLNTEAFF. The DNA for the CDR3 is TGTGCTAGTGGTTTGAGTCTGAACACTGAAGCTTTCTTT.

The chain links TRBV27 to TRBJ1-2, with D tentatively TRBD1 (6 bases). Deletions cut 2 bases from V and 2 bases from J, with 12 bases between. Germline lookup yields CDR1 MNHEY and CDR2 SMNVEV (reference sequence). The CDR3 is made up of 15 amino acids. As DNA, the CDR3 is TGTGCCAGCAGTTTAGCAGGGGATCAAAACTATGGCTACACCTTC. Translated, it gives CASSLAGDQNYGYTF.

The chain recombines TRBV3-1 (or the pseudogene TRBV3-2) with TRBJ2-1; a weak D match, TRBD1 (6 bases). This CDR3 is built from 12 residues. Trimming stripped 5 bases from V and 6 bases from J, with 8 bases between. Germline V lookup: CDR1 LGHDT, CDR2 YNNKEL (reference sequence). The CDR3 loop reads CASSGTINEQFF. The CDR3 DNA reads TGTGCCAGCAGCGGGACAATCAATGAGCAGTTCTTC.

The chain has TRBV3-1 (or the pseudogene TRBV3-2) and TRBJ2-1, with D possibly matching TRBD1 (5 bases). Per germline, CDR1 LGHDT and CDR2 YNNKEL (reference sequence). Trimming stripped 5 bases from V and 7 bases from J, with 12 bases between. The CDR3 is 13 residues long. CDR3 sequence: CASSLGQRNEQFF. The CDR3 DNA reads as TGTGCCAGCAGCTTAGGACAAAGAAATGAGCAGTTCTTC.

This chain connects TRBV6-5 to TRBJ2-7; a weak D match, TRBD2 (5 bases). CDR1 and CDR2 (germline): MNHEY, SVGAGI. V shed 2 bases and J shed 2 bases, with 10 bases lying between them. The CDR3 runs to 14 residues. The DNA of the CDR3 is TGTGCCAGCAGTTACGCGGGTATTCCCTACGAGCAGTACTTC. This sequence encodes CASSYAGIPYEQYF.

This clone was observed once. The chain carries TRBV28 and TRBJ1-2; D possibly corresponds to TRBD1 (6 bases). Deletions cut 5 bases from V and 4 bases from J, with 14 bases between. The CDR3 length is 14 residues. Germline V CDR1 and CDR2: MDHEN, SYDVKM. The CDR3 DNA reads as TGTGCCAGCAGTATCCGGACAGCCTTCTATGGCTACACCTTC. Translating gives CASSIRTAFYGYTF.

The CDR3, as DNA: TGTGCCAGCAGTTCGGGTGGGAGCACTGAAGCTTTCTTT. Translated: CASSSGGSTEAFF. This sequence joins TRBV6-6 and TRBJ1-1; D gene uncertain. V dropped 4 bases and J dropped 4 bases, with 10 bases sitting between them. This CDR3 comprises 13 residues. Germline V gene lookup returns CDR1 MNHNY and CDR2 SVGAGI (reference sequence).

Remarks on this clone: Distinct nucleotide sequences in the sample also encode this CDR3. The J gene is TRBJ1-1, the V gene TRBV7-9, with no clear D. CDR1 is SEHNR and CDR2 is FQNEAQ in the germline V gene (reference sequence). V was trimmed by 1 base and J by 0 bases, leaving 3 bases between them. The CDR3 has 13 amino acids. This CDR3 is CASSLDMNTEAFF. In nucleotides, the CDR3 is TGTGCCAGCAGCTTAGATATGAACACTGAAGCTTTCTTT.

The rearrangement links TRBV28 to TRBJ1-4, with D uncertain. There are 13 residues in the CDR3. The germline gives CDR1 MDHEN, CDR2 SYDVKM. Trimming left V 5 bases short and J 7 bases short, with 11 bases between. Here the CDR3 DNA reads TGTGCCAGCAGTCCCAGAATAATTGAAAAACTGTTTTTT. Protein sequence: CASSPRIIEKLFF.

This clone has just one count. The chain carries TRBV6-5 and TRBJ2-1, with TRBD2 as a possible D gene (6 bases). Germline CDR1 is MNHEY and CDR2 is SVGAGI. The CDR3 length is 12 residues. Deletions cut 11 bases from V and 7 bases from J, with 15 bases between. The CDR3 DNA sequence: TGTGCCCATGAGGGACTTTCGAATGAGCAGTTCTTC. Its translation is CAHEGLSNEQFF.

CDR3 nucleotide sequence: TGTGCCAGCAGCTTTGCAGGGCGGGGTAATGGCTACACCTTC. Translating gives CASSFAGRGNGYTF. This sequence joins TRBV11-2 and TRBJ1-2, with D possibly TRBD1 on 5 matching bases. The CDR3 is made up of 14 amino acids. Trimming took off 3 bases at V and 6 bases at J, with 14 bases between the two ends. Looked up from germline, CDR1 is SGHAT and CDR2 is FQNNGV. The full variable domain, completed using reference TRBV11-2 and TRBJ1-2, is EAGVAQSPRYKIIEKRQSVAFWCNPISGHATLYWYQQILGQGPKLLIQFQNNGVVDDSQLPKDRFSAERLKGVDSTLKIQPAKLEDSAVYLCASSFAGRGNGYTFGSGTRLTVV.

The chain's CDR3 is CAWSGSGNQPQHF. The DNA of the CDR3 is TGTGCCTGGTCAGGAAGCGGGAATCAGCCCCAGCATTTT. The chain carries TRBV30 and TRBJ1-5; D not resolved. V was trimmed by 5 bases and J by 4 bases, leaving 12 bases between them. Germline loops: CDR1 GTSNPN, CDR2 SVGIG (reference sequence). The length of the CDR3 is 13 residues. Combining the CDR3 with reference TRBV30 and TRBJ1-5 gives the whole variable domain SQTIHQWPATLVQPVGSPLSLECTVEGTSNPNLYWYRQAAGRGLQLLFYSVGIGQISSEVPQNLSASRPQDRQFILSSKKLLLSDSGFYLCAWSGSGNQPQHFGDGTRLSIL.

This clone was found a few times. The same CDR3 arises from other DNA sequences in this sample as well. The chain links TRBV27 to TRBJ2-4; TRBD2 matches 7 bases. Germline trimming cut 3 bases from V and 0 bases from J; bases unmatched to any gene: 5. From germline, CDR1 is MNHEY and CDR2 SMNVEV (reference sequence). The CDR3 runs to 16 residues. DNA for the CDR3: TGTGCCAGCAGTTTCGAAGCGGGAAGAGCCAAAAACATTCAGTACTTC. Amino acids: CASSFEAGRAKNIQYF.

The chain couples TRBV6-4 to TRBJ1-1; D remains ambiguous. This CDR3 is 15 amino acids long. V lost 5 bases and J lost 4, with 17 bases in between. Looked up from germline, CDR1 is MRHNA and CDR2 is SNTAGT. CDR3 DNA: TGTGCCAGCAGTCCTAATTCAGAGTGGGCCACTGAAGCTTTCTTT. Its protein product is CASSPNSEWATEAFF.

V gene TRBV10-3 combines with J gene TRBJ1-6, with D unresolved. The CDR3 runs to 14 residues. CDR1 and CDR2 (germline): ENHRY, SYGVKD. Deletions cut 2 bases from V and 7 bases from J, with 9 bases between. CDR3 sequence (DNA): TGTGCCATCAGTGAGAGGCAGGAAAATTCACCCCTCCACTTT. As protein: CAISERQENSPLHF.

The V and J genes are TRBV28 and TRBJ1-5; no firm D call. Trimming removed 2 bases at V and 9 bases at J, with 14 bases between. Germline loops: CDR1 MDHEN, CDR2 SYDVKM. The CDR3 loop spans 14 amino acids. Here the CDR3 DNA reads TGTGCCAGCAGTTTACCCAAAAACAACCCGCCCCAGCATTTT. It encodes CASSLPKNNPPQHF.

This clone was detected only once. V is TRBV6-5 and J is TRBJ1-2; D remains unclear. CDR3 size: 15 residues. V was shortened by 1 base and J by 3 bases, with 12 bases between the two germline ends. Germline V gene sequence: CDR1 MNHEY, CDR2 SVGAGI. The DNA for the CDR3 is TGTGCCAGCAGTTACTACGTTGGAGCCGACTATGGCTACACCTTC. Its protein product is CASSYYVGADYGYTF.